This is a list of T cell receptor beta chains from one sample in a study of cytomegalovirus exposure and HLA in healthy donors. Clones were read by immunoSEQ multiplex PCR, and TCRdb kept only the in-frame ones, dropping some. The data contain more than 150,000 clones, approximately 80% of them singletons. The sequencing sample was made of PBMCs. The receptor source for this set is a girl aged 10 to 17 in good health and CMV-seropositive. CDR3s include the opening cysteine and the closing phenylalanine or tryptophan. A D gene is named only where the DNA matches it firmly. Clone size, where shown, is once, few, many, or a class for clones that have expanded.

TRBJ2-1,TRBD1,TRBV5-6,.,TGTGCCAGCAGCTTGGTGGGCTCACAGGGGGACAATGAGCAGTTCTTC,CASSLVGSQGDNEQFF
TRBJ2-3,TRBD2,TRBV7-7,once,TGTGCTAGCAGCAGGACTAGCGACCCCACAGATACGCAGTATTTT,CASSRTSDPTDTQYF
TRBJ2-3,TRBD2,TRBV7-3,.,TGTGCCGGCAGCCTTACGGGACTAGCGGGTGGACTGAGCACAGATACGCAGTATTTT,CAGSLTGLAGGLSTDTQYF
TRBJ2-3,.,TRBV5-1,few,TGCGCCAGCAGCTTGACTAGTTCCAACGCAGATACGCAGTATTTT,CASSLTSSNADTQYF
TRBJ1-2,.,TRBV4-1,.,TGCGCCAGCAGGCACATCGGGCAGGGTCCTTCAAACTATGGCTACACCTTC,CASRHIGQGPSNYGYTF
TRBJ1-1,.,TRBV5-5,.,TGTGCCAGCAGCTTGGCGGCAGCTCAGGGGAACACTGAAGCTTTCTTT,CASSLAAAQGNTEAFF
TRBJ1-2,.,TRBV7-5,.,TGTGCCAGAAGCTCAGACAGGGGAAACGGCTACACCTTC,CARSSDRGNGYTF
TRBJ1-5,.,TRBV2,.,TGTGCCAGCAGTGACTGGGCAGGGTGGGCGAATAAACCAGGGCAGCCCCAGCATTTT,CASSDWAGWANKPGQPQHF
TRBJ2-1,TRBD2,TRBV5-1,.,TGCGCCAGCTGTACTAGCGGGGGCTACAATGAGCAGTTCTTC,CASCTSGGYNEQFF
TRBJ1-4,.,TRBV7-9,.,TGTGCCAGCAGCTTCGGTGGGCAGGGCGAAAAACTGTTTTTT,CASSFGGQGEKLFF
TRBJ2-1,.,TRBV6-4,.,TGTGCCAGCAGTGACAAACAGGGACCAAATGAGCAGTTCTTC,CASSDKQGPNEQFF
TRBJ2-1,TRBD1,TRBV30,.,TGTGCCTGGGAGGGGGCTAAATCCTCCTACAATGAGCAGTTCTTC,CAWEGAKSSYNEQFF
TRBJ1-5,.,TRBV6-5,.,TGTGCCAGCAGTTGGAGTGGAAATCAGCCCCAGCATTTT,CASSWSGNQPQHF
TRBJ2-7,TRBD1,TRBV7-8,.,TGTGCCAGCAGCTTTCGACAGGGCCTAGGCGAGCAGTACTTC,CASSFRQGLGEQYF
TRBJ1-5,.,TRBV7-8,once,TGTGCCAGCAGTTACCAGTGGGAGATCGGCAATCAGCCCCAGCATTTT,CASSYQWEIGNQPQHF
TRBJ2-1,TRBD2,TRBV5-1,.,TGCGCCAGCAGCCCAAGACTAGCGGGGTACAATGAGCAGTTCTTC,CASSPRLAGYNEQFF
TRBJ2-1,.,TRBV6-1,.,TGTGCCAGCAGTAGGGGAAGGGTCCTCAATGAGCAGTTCTTC,CASSRGRVLNEQFF